Below, 20 T cell receptor beta chains from the same sample are listed, as sequenced in a study of T cell repertoires in cytomegalovirus infection. No cognate antigen is known for these TCRs. Each CDR3 protein gets one entry after TCRdb re-called the reads with MiXCR. This table has 800,000 to 950,000 distinct CDR3 sequences, about 30% appearing once. This material consisted of cultured CD8+ T cells from PBMCs, taken from culture after CMV antigen stimulation. These TCRs come from a human donor in good health (CMV status not recorded). Some clones in this sample may be carry-over from other donors' samples.

This clonotype came up a few times. In DNA form, the CDR3 reads TGTGCCAGCAGTTTACTTAGGGGGGGGAAAACAGGTCAAAATGAGCAGTTCTTC. This sequence encodes CASSLLRGGKTGQNEQFF. V and J are TRBV28 and TRBJ2-1, with D tentatively TRBD2 (7 bases). CDR3 length: 18 residues. The ends were cut back, 2 bases at V and 7 bases at J, with 24 bases in the middle. Germline CDR1 is MDHEN and CDR2 is SYDVKM.

This sequence joins TRBV27 and TRBJ2-5; D possibly uses TRBD1 or TRBD2 (5 bases each). This CDR3 is 14 amino acids long. The V and J ends lost 6 bases and 5 bases respectively, with 16 bases between them. Germline CDR1 is MNHEY and CDR2 is SMNVEV (reference sequence). CDR3 coding DNA: TGTGCCAGCAGAGGTAGTGGGGGTTTGGAGACCCAGTACTTC. Translation: CASRGSGGLETQYF.

Concerning this clonotype itself: The junction and the germline gene differ at one end; a read error may be behind it. V usage is TRBV6-1 and J usage is TRBJ2-3; possible D gene TRBD2, 7 bases. The germline CDR1 and CDR2 sequences are MNHNS and SASEGT. There are 13 residues in the CDR3. The CDR3 bases are TGTGACAGCTGGGGGGGCGGTACAGATACGCAGTATTTT. It yields the protein CDSWGGGTDTQYF.

This clonotype was seen a handful of times. The V and J genes are TRBV11-2 and TRBJ2-1, with D perhaps matching TRBD2 (7 bases). The CDR3 covers 18 residues. Per the germline V gene, CDR1 is SGHAT and CDR2 is FQNNGV. Deletions cut 3 bases from V and 7 bases from J, with 25 bases between. CDR3 loop: CASSLVGNGGARGNEQFF. In nucleotides, the CDR3 is TGTGCCAGCAGCTTGGTCGGGAATGGGGGGGCTAGGGGAAATGAGCAGTTCTTC.

The V and J genes are TRBV2 and TRBJ2-5; 7 nucleotides agree with TRBD2. V lost 1 base and J lost 1; bases outside the gene matches: 3. Germline values: CDR1 SNHLY, CDR2 FYNNEI. The CDR3 loop spans 15 amino acids. CDR3 residues: CASSEGSSGQETQYF. The CDR3 bases are TGTGCCAGCAGTGAAGGGTCTAGCGGCCAAGAGACCCAGTACTTC.

This chain connects TRBV4-2 to TRBJ2-2; 10 bases agree with TRBD1. CDR3 length: 19 amino acids. The V gene end was trimmed by 2 bases and the J gene end by 2 bases; junction bases not matched to a gene: 11. Germline V gives CDR1 LGHNA, CDR2 YNFKEQ. The CDR3 reads CASSQSWDRGVGNTGELFF. The CDR3 nucleotides read TGTGCCAGCAGCCAATCTTGGGACAGGGGAGTGGGAAACACCGGGGAGCTGTTTTTT.

The table lists this clonotype with a few counts. This sequence joins TRBV27 and TRBJ2-1, with a weak D call TRBD1 (5 bases). There are 13 residues in the CDR3. Trimming cost V 7 bases and J 7 bases, with 14 bases left between them. Germline assignment: CDR1 MNHEY and CDR2 SMNVEV (reference sequence). In DNA, the CDR3 is TGTGCCAGCAAAGGGGAAATACAGAATGAGCAGTTCTTC. Its translation is CASKGEIQNEQFF.

V and J are TRBV10-2 and TRBJ2-2, with 7 bases lining up with TRBD2. Unmatched junction bases numbered 6, after V lost 10 bases and J lost 1 base. This CDR3 is 14 amino acids long. The germline CDR1 and CDR2 sequences are WSHSY and SAAADI. The CDR3 DNA is TGCGCCACCTTGAGCGGGGTGAACACCGGGGAGCTGTTTTTT. It codes for CATLSGVNTGELFF.

This clonotype was picked up a small number of times. This sequence joins TRBV19 and TRBJ2-2; D possibly corresponds to TRBD2 (6 bases). CDR3 size: 22 residues. CDR1 is LNHDA, CDR2 SQIVND, per germline (reference sequence). The V end was cut by 1 base, the J end by 1 base, with 28 bases between. This chain's CDR3 is CASSIVISGGAQKTWNTGELFF. In DNA form, the CDR3 reads TGTGCCAGTAGTATAGTTATAAGTGGAGGGGCCCAAAAGACATGGAACACCGGGGAGCTGTTTTTT. The full variable domain, its missing parts supplied by reference TRBV19 and TRBJ2-2, is DGGITQSPKYLFRKEGQNVTLSCEQNLNHDAMYWYRQDPGQGLRLIYYSQIVNDFQKGDIAEGYSVSREKKESFPLTVTSAQKNPTAFYLCASSIVISGGAQKTWNTGELFFGEGSRLTVL.

This clonotype was recorded at least ten times. This chain connects TRBV7-2 to TRBJ2-2, with D perhaps matching TRBD1 (5 bases). V gave up 4 bases and J gave up 5 bases, with 8 bases separating them. Per germline, CDR1 SGHTA and CDR2 FQGNSA. This CDR3 has 13 residues. CDR3 region: CASSWTRTGELFF. The CDR3 DNA is TGTGCCAGCAGCTGGACAAGAACCGGGGAGCTGTTTTTT.

There are many counts of this clonotype. The chain uses TRBV7-2 and TRBJ2-1; TRBD2 matches 12 bases. Germline assignment: CDR1 SGHTA and CDR2 FQGNSA. V trimming: 4 bases; J trimming: 0 bases; junction bases outside the gene matches: 4. The CDR3 runs 17 residues. Written as DNA, the CDR3 is TGTGCCAGCAGCTCTAGACTAGCGGGGGCCTCCTACAATGAGCAGTTCTTC. It specifies CASSSRLAGASYNEQFF.

This chain links TRBV6-1 with TRBJ1-1; possible D gene TRBD1, 5 bases. This CDR3 has 15 amino acids. The germline gives CDR1 MNHNS, CDR2 SASEGT. V was pared by 6 bases and J by 2 bases, with 16 bases between. CDR3 sequence: CASRVKGRANTEAFF. The DNA for the CDR3 is TGTGCCAGCAGGGTTAAGGGCAGGGCCAACACTGAAGCTTTCTTT.

This clonotype came up a few times. V and J are TRBV4-3 and TRBJ2-2; D call uncertain. The germline V gene has CDR1 LGHNA and CDR2 YSLEER. V dropped 1 base and J dropped 5 bases, with 11 bases sitting between them. This CDR3 contains 15 residues. CDR3 sequence reads: CASSQAPTRTGELFF. CDR3 DNA: TGCGCCAGCAGCCAAGCCCCTACACGAACCGGGGAGCTGTTTTTT.

A few counts support this clonotype. V usage is TRBV5-8 and J usage is TRBJ2-1; maybe TRBD2 (6 bases). The germline V and J ends were trimmed by 5 bases and 7 bases, with 22 bases remaining between them. This CDR3 comprises 16 residues. Germline V gives CDR1 SGHTS, CDR2 YDEGEE. The CDR3 loop is CASSSVSWEALNEQFF. CDR3 coding DNA: TGTGCCAGCAGTTCGGTCAGTTGGGAGGCTCTAAATGAGCAGTTCTTC.

This clonotype was seen repeatedly, ten times or more. The rearrangement uses TRBV12-3 or TRBV12-4 and TRBJ1-5; D not resolved. With 3 bases removed from V and 4 bases from J, the gap between germline ends came to 13 bases. The CDR3 extends over 15 amino acids. The CDR3, as DNA: TGTGCCAGCAGTTTGGATAGCGGGGTAAATCAGCCCCAGCATTTT. The encoded protein is CASSLDSGVNQPQHF.

This clonotype has a count of ten or more. J is TRBJ2-5 and V is TRBV7-3; TRBD2 matches at 13 bases. The CDR3 extends over 16 amino acids. From germline, CDR1 is SGHTA and CDR2 FQGTGA. The J segment lost 4 bases and the V segment lost 4 bases, leaving 6 bases of the junction unmatched. CDR3 loop: CASSSWTSGGGETQYF. The CDR3 DNA reads as TGTGCCAGCAGCTCCTGGACTAGCGGGGGAGGAGAGACCCAGTACTTC. Full variable domain (missing parts from reference TRBV7-3 and TRBJ2-5): GAGVSQTPSNKVTEKGKYVELRCDPISGHTALYWYRQSLGQGPEFLIYFQGTGAADDSGLPNDRFFAVRPEGSVSTLKIQRTERGDSAVYLCASSSWTSGGGETQYFGPGTRLLVL.

This clonotype was detected only a few times. The junction and the germline gene differ at one end; a read error may be behind it. The rearrangement uses TRBV10-2 and TRBJ2-3; 7 nucleotides agree with TRBD2. Germline V gives CDR1 WSHSY, CDR2 SAAADI. The CDR3 runs to 16 residues. The CDR3 nucleotides are TGCGCCAGCAGTGAACCCCCCTTGACTAGCAGAGATACGCAGTATTTT. Protein: CASSEPPLTSRDTQYF.

The sample holds a few counts of this clonotype. The CDR3 bases are TGTGCCAGCAGTCCTCCTGGGCGGGCCAAGTATTTT. It specifies CASSPPGRAKYF. This chain uses TRBV27 with TRBJ2-3; a possible D gene is TRBD2 (5 bases). The V end was cut by 5 bases, the J end by 13 bases, with 16 bases between. The germline V gene encodes CDR1 MNHEY and CDR2 SMNVEV (reference sequence). The CDR3 length is 12 residues.

In its sample, this clonotype was seen a few times. The chain uses TRBV7-3 and TRBJ2-1, with TRBD1 as a possible D gene (5 bases). V shed 1 base and J shed 5 bases, with 15 bases lying between them. The CDR3 extends over 16 amino acids. Germline V gene data show CDR1 as SGHTA and CDR2 as FQGTGA. The CDR3 here is CASSLIIGARNNEQFF. CDR3 nucleotide sequence: TGTGCCAGCAGCTTAATTATAGGGGCGCGGAACAATGAGCAGTTCTTC.

The J gene is TRBJ2-5, the V gene TRBV4-3; D perhaps matches TRBD1 (6 bases). The CDR3 has 15 residues. CDR1 and CDR2 from the germline V gene are LGHNA and YSLEER. V shed 0 bases and J shed 2 bases, with 10 bases lying between them. This CDR3 is CASSQDPGTQETQYF. The CDR3 bases are TGCGCCAGCAGCCAAGATCCAGGGACACAAGAGACCCAGTACTTC.